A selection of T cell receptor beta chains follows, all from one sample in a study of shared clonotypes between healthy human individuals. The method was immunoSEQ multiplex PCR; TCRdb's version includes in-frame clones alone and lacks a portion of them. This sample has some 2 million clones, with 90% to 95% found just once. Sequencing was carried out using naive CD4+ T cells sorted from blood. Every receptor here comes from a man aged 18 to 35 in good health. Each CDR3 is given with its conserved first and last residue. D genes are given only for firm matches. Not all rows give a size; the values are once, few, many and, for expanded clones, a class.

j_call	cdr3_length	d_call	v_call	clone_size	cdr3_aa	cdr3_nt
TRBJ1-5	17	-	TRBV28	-	CASSFGRPSYSNQPQHF	TGTGCCAGCAGTTTTGGAAGGCCATCATATAGCAATCAGCCCCAGCATTTT
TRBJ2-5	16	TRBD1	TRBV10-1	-	CASSDPRQGVKETQYF	TGCGCCAGCAGTGATCCCCGACAGGGCGTGAAAGAGACCCAGTACTTC
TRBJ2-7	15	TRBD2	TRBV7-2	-	CASSLAAGEAYEQYF	TGTGCCAGCAGCTTAGCAGCGGGAGAGGCCTACGAGCAGTACTTC
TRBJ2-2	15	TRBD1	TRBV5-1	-	CASSSLQGADGELFF	TGCGCCAGCAGCTCACTACAGGGGGCGGACGGGGAGCTGTTTTTT
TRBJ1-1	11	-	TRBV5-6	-	CASSLGPGAFF	TGTGCCAGCAGCTTGGGGCCCGGAGCTTTCTTT
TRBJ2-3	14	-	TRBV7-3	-	CASSFSSYTDTQYF	TGTGCCAGCAGCTTCTCTTCGTACACAGATACGCAGTATTTT
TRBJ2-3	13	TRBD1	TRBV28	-	CASGTGGPDTQYF	TGTGCCAGCGGGACAGGGGGCCCGGATACGCAGTATTTT
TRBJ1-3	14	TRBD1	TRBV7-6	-	CASSPTGTGNTIYF	TGTGCCAGCAGCCCGACAGGGACTGGAAACACCATATATTTT
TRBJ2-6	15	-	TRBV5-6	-	CASSLVGFGANVLTF	TGTGCCAGCAGCTTGGTAGGGTTTGGGGCCAACGTCCTGACTTTC
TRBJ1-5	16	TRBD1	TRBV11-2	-	CASSLGTGAFNQPQHF	TGTGCCAGCAGCTTGGGGACAGGGGCCTTCAATCAGCCCCAGCATTTT
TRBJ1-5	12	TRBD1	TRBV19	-	CATDRGNQPQHF	TGTGCCACAGACAGGGGCAATCAGCCCCAGCATTTT
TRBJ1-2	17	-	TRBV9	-	CASSASGTKLFGYGYTF	TGTGCCAGCAGCGCCAGCGGGACAAAGTTGTTCGGCTATGGCTACACCTTC
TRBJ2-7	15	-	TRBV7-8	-	CASSRFEAGPGKQYF	TGTGCCAGCAGCCGTTTCGAGGCGGGGCCCGGGAAGCAGTACTTC
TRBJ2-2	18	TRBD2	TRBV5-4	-	CASSPGTSGPINTGELFF	TGTGCCAGCAGCCCCGGGACTAGCGGCCCAATTAACACCGGGGAGCTGTTTTTT
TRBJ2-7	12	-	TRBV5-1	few	CASSLGEYEQYF	TGCGCCAGCAGCTTGGGGGAGTACGAGCAGTACTTC
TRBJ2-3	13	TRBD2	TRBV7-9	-	CATSGYSTDTQYF	TGTGCCACTAGCGGATATAGCACAGATACGCAGTATTTT
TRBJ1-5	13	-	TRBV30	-	CAWSERDNQPQHF	TGTGCCTGGAGTGAGAGGGACAATCAGCCCCAGCATTTT
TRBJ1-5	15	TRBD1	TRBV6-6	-	CASSDPTGGIRAQHF	TGTGCCAGCAGCGACCCGACAGGGGGAATCAGGGCCCAGCATTTT
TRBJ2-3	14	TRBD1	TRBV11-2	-	CASSSTGGGDTQYF	TGTGCCAGCAGCTCCACAGGGGGTGGAGATACGCAGTATTTT
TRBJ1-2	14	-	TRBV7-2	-	CASSPGGANYGYTF	TGTGCCAGCAGCCCGGGGGGAGCTAACTATGGCTACACCTTC
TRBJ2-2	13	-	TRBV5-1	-	CASSLAMAGELFF	TGCGCCAGCAGCTTGGCCATGGCCGGGGAGCTGTTTTTT
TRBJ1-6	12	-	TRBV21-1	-	CARREYNSPLHF	TGTGCCAGGAGAGAATATAATTCACCCCTCCACTTT
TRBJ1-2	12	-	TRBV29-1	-	CSVTDGPYGYTF	TGCAGCGTTACCGACGGCCCCTATGGCTACACCTTC
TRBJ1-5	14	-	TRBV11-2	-	CASSSPGLGGPQHF	TGTGCCAGCAGCTCACCAGGGTTGGGAGGGCCCCAGCATTTT
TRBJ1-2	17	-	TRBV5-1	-	CASSWGGGKGQSGGYTF	TGCGCCAGCAGCTGGGGAGGAGGGAAGGGGCAAAGCGGTGGCTACACCTTC
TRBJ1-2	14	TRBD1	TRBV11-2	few	CASSQGTGNYGYTF	TGTGCCAGCAGCCAGGGGACAGGGAACTATGGCTACACCTTC
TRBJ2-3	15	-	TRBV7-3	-	CASSLNPGPTDTQYF	TGTGCCAGCAGCTTAAATCCGGGGCCCACAGATACGCAGTATTTT
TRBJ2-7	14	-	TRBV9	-	CASSVSSSPYEQYF	TGTGCCAGCAGCGTGTCTAGCAGCCCCTACGAGCAGTACTTC
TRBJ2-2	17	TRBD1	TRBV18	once	CASSPEGDREFTGELFF	TGTGCCAGCTCCCCCGAAGGAGACAGGGAATTCACCGGGGAGCTGTTTTTT
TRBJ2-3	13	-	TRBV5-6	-	CASTPASTDTQYF	TGTGCCAGCACCCCGGCTAGCACAGATACGCAGTATTTT
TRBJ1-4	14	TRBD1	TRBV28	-	CASSQGGVNEKLFF	TGTGCCAGCAGTCAGGGGGGGGTAAATGAAAAACTGTTTTTT
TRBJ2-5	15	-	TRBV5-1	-	CASSLGPDLQETQYF	TGCGCCAGCAGCTTGGGACCAGACCTCCAAGAGACCCAGTACTTC
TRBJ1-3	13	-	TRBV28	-	CASSFGVGNTIYF	TGTGCCAGCAGTTTTGGGGTTGGAAACACCATATATTTT
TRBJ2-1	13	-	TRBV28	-	CASTSGRGNEQFF	TGTGCCAGCACCTCCGGAAGGGGGAATGAGCAGTTCTTC
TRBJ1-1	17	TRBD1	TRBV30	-	CAWSVDRTGGKNTEAFF	TGTGCCTGGAGTGTGGATCGGACAGGGGGGAAGAACACTGAAGCTTTCTTT
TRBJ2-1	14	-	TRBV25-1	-	CASSEYTPFNEQFF	TGTGCCAGCAGTGAATATACACCCTTCAATGAGCAGTTCTTC
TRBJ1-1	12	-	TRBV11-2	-	CASSLGAFEAFF	TGTGCCAGCAGCTTAGGGGCCTTTGAAGCTTTCTTT
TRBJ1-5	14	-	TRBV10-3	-	CAISESSTDQPQHF	TGTGCCATCAGTGAGTCGAGCACCGATCAGCCCCAGCATTTT
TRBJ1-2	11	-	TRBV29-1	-	CSAGDNYGYTF	TGCAGCGCTGGGGACAACTATGGCTACACCTTC
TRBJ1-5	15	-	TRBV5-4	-	CASSLDGSGNQPQHF	TGTGCCAGCAGCTTGGATGGGAGCGGAAATCAGCCCCAGCATTTT
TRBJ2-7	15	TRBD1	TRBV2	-	CASWGQGARLGEQYF	TGTGCCAGCTGGGGACAGGGGGCTAGGCTTGGCGAGCAGTACTTC
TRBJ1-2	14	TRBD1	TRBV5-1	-	CASSRDREQGGYTF	TGCGCCAGCAGCCGAGACAGGGAACAGGGTGGCTACACCTTC
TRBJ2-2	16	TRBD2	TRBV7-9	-	CASSLGLAGRIGELFF	TGTGCCAGCAGCCTCGGACTAGCGGGAAGGATCGGGGAGCTGTTTTTT
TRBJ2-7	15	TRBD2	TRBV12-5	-	CASGVLTSGIGEQYF	TGTGCTAGTGGCGTCCTGACTAGCGGGATCGGCGAGCAGTACTTC
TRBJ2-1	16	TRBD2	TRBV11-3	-	CASSSRPAGGQHEQFF	TGTGCCAGCAGCTCACGCCCGGCGGGAGGGCAGCATGAGCAGTTCTTC
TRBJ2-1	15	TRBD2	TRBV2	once	CASSFASGAYNEQFF	TGTGCCAGCAGCTTCGCTAGCGGAGCCTACAATGAGCAGTTCTTC
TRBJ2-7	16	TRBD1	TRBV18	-	CASSPFGTGSSYEQYF	TGTGCCAGCTCCCCATTTGGGACAGGGAGCTCCTACGAGCAGTACTTC
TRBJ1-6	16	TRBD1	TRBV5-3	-	CARRPGRQGSNSPLHF	TGTGCCAGAAGGCCAGGCAGACAGGGGAGTAATTCACCCCTCCACTTT
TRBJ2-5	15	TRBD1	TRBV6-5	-	CASSMDRGLGETQYF	TGTGCCAGCAGTATGGACAGGGGGCTGGGGGAGACCCAGTACTTC
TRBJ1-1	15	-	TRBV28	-	CANRGGRAWGTEAFF	TGTGCCAACCGGGGGGGAAGGGCGTGGGGCACTGAAGCTTTCTTT
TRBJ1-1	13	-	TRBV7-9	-	CASSPPPGTEAFF	TGTGCCAGCAGCCCCCCGCCGGGAACTGAAGCTTTCTTT
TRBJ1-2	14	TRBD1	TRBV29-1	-	CSGTSGGSSYGYTF	TGCAGCGGAACCTCAGGGGGCTCCAGCTATGGCTACACCTTC
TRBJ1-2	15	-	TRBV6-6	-	CASIYGAGTAHGYTF	TGTGCCAGCATCTACGGGGCAGGGACGGCTCATGGCTACACCTTC
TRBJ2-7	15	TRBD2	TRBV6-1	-	CASSEGGAGAYEQYF	TGTGCCAGCAGTGAAGGCGGAGCGGGGGCCTACGAGCAGTACTTC
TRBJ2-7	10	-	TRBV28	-	CASGDYEQYF	TGTGCCAGCGGGGATTACGAGCAGTACTTC